This TCR beta chain was captured in a study of shared clonotypes between healthy human individuals. With respect to this clone: The antigen is undetermined.

Positive CCR7 selection of CD45RO-negative cells yielded the naive CD8 cells, and terminally differentiated effector memory CD45RA+ cells were excluded. Donors had no recently reported acute infections or vaccinations and were HIV-negative. TCRdb's copy holds only in-frame clones and misses some; the assay was immunoSEQ multiplex PCR. This table has around 600,000 clones, around 95% appearing once. Findings and caveats of the study: Naive subsets typically showed greater estimated richness than memory subsets. Clonotype sharing across several donors was observed for around 5% of naive CD4 clonotypes.

Looked up from germline, CDR1 is MGHRA and CDR2 is YSYEKL. This CDR3 has 18 amino acids. V was clipped by 2 bases and J by 5 bases, with 24 bases between them. Sequencing input: naive CD8+ T cells sorted from blood. The V call is TRBV4-1, the J call TRBJ2-5; D perhaps matches TRBD2 (5 bases). The receptor comes from a young woman in good health. CDR3 sequence (DNA): TGCGCCAGCAGCCAATCCATCGGAGGCCAGCATGGGCGGGAGACCCAGTACTTC. Translated, it gives CASSQSIGGQHGRETQYF.